This TCR beta chain was recovered during a study of shared clonotypes between healthy human individuals. Turning to the study itself: Three plates were used per donor for CD4 naive, three for CD4 memory, two for CD8 naive and one for CD8 memory.

Original handling: Junction-only sequences without quality scores came from ImmunoSEQ, so filtering differed. Assay used: immunoSEQ multiplex PCR; TCRdb lists only in-frame clones, some missing. D and trimming come from the DNA, and the V and J calls and clone size come from that table. The sample holds about 2.1 million clones, roughly 91% seen once. Regarding the study as a whole: In having few donors, the study represented limited genetic and exposure-history diversity. Memory subsets had estimated richness that was generally smaller than that of naive subsets.

The CDR3 contains 17 residues. Per the germline V gene, CDR1 is SEHNR and CDR2 is FQNEAQ (reference sequence). Trimming took 5 bases from V and 5 from J; bases not matched to a gene: 12. CD45RO-negative CD8 cells positively selected for CCR7 made up the naive population, which excluded terminally differentiated effector memory CD45RA+ cells. On this clone: Its antigen is unknown.

This TCR came from a young man in good health. Some clones in this sample may be carry-over from other donors' samples. Sequencing was done on a sample of naive CD8+ T cells from PBMCs. The chain joins TRBV7-9 to TRBJ2-1, with 10 bases identical to TRBD2. The CDR3 coding sequence is TGTGCCAGCAGCCCAACAGCGGGAGGGGGGACTGACAATGAGCAGTTCTTC. It yields the protein CASSPTAGGGTDNEQFF. Complete variable domain (other parts from reference TRBV7-9 and TRBJ2-1): DTGVSQNPRHKITKRGQNVTFRCDPISEHNRLYWYRQTLGQGPEFLTYFQNEAQLEKSRLLSDRFSAERPKGSFSTLEIQRTEQGDSAMYLCASSPTAGGGTDNEQFFGPGTRLTVL.